This T cell receptor beta chain was captured in a study of cytomegalovirus exposure and HLA in healthy donors. After removal of 1 base from V and 5 bases from J, the junction contained 6 bases not matched to a gene. The germline CDR1 and CDR2 sequences are MGHRA and YSYEKL. The CDR3 has 15 amino acids. Study-level findings and limits: As a later analysis showed, a missense DCLRE1C variant was linked to trimming of TCR beta V- and J-genes. In a later analysis, several top co-occurrence clusters appeared linked to parvovirus B19, influenza, CMV and Epstein-Barr virus. Overall, 164 TCR beta chains were annotated as cytomegalovirus-associated.

Vbeta (60) and Jbeta (13) primers were used in the PCR. Sequencing was performed with immunoSEQ multiplex PCR; in TCRdb, only in-frame clones are kept and a portion is missing. In the table there are around 50,000 clones, about three quarters of which are singletons. All donors participated as healthy donors of bone marrow. Details on this clone: Its cognate antigen is unknown.

Input material: PBMCs. The chain combines TRBV4-1 with TRBJ1-2, with 8 bases matching TRBD1. This TCR was recovered from a young man in good health and CMV-seropositive. The CDR3 is CASSQAGTGLYGYTF. In DNA, the CDR3 is TGCGCCAGCAGCCAAGCCGGGACAGGACTTTATGGCTACACCTTC.